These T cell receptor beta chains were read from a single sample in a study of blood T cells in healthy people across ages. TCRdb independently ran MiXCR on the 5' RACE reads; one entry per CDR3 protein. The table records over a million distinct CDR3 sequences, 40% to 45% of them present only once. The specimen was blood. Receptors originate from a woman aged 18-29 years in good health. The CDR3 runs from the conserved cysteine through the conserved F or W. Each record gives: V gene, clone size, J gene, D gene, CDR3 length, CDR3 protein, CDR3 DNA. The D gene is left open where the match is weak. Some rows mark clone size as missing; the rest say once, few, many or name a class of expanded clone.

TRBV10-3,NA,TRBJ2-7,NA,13,CAINEGSSYEQYF,TGTGCCATCAATGAGGGGAGCTCCTACGAGCAGTACTTC
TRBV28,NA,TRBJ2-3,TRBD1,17,CASSLTEAGTGTDTQYF,TGTGCCAGCAGTTTGACGGAAGCCGGGACAGGGACAGATACGCAGTATTTT
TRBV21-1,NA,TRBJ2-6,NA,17,CASSKARTLSGANVLTF,TGTGCCAGCAGCAAAGCTCGTACCTTATCGGGGGCCAACGTCCTGACTTTC
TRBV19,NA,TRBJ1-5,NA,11,CATGFLGPQHF,TGTGCCACGGGTTTTTTAGGGCCCCAGCATTTT
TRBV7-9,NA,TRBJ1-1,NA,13,CASSGPGTVEAFF,TGTGCCAGCAGCGGACCCGGGACGGTCGAAGCTTTCTTT
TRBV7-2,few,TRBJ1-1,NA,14,CASSLALGGPGAFF,TGTGCCAGCAGCTTAGCGTTAGGGGGACCCGGGGCTTTCTTT
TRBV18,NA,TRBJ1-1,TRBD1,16,CASSPRVGQGITEAFF,TGTGCCAGCTCACCACGCGTGGGACAGGGAATCACTGAAGCTTTCTTT
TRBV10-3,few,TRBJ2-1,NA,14,CAISESSYYNEQFF,TGTGCCATCAGTGAGTCCAGTTACTACAATGAGCAGTTCTTC
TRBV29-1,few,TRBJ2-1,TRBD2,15,CSVAAGAAGDNEQFF,TGCAGCGTTGCGGCTGGAGCGGCGGGGGACAATGAGCAGTTCTTC
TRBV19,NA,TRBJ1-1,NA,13,CASSMTIHTEAFF,TGTGCCAGTAGTATGACGATTCACACTGAAGCTTTCTTT
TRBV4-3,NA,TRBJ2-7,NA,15,CASSQEPGSSYEQYF,TGCGCCAGCAGCCAAGAACCGGGTAGCTCCTACGAGCAGTACTTC
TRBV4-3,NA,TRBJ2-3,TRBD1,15,CASSTMTGSTDTQYF,TGCGCCAGCAGCACCATGACAGGGAGCACAGATACGCAGTATTTT
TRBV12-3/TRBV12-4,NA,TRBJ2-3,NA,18,CASSLSRQARSSTDTQYF,TGTGCCAGCAGTTTATCGAGACAGGCCCGAAGTAGCACAGATACGCAGTATTTT
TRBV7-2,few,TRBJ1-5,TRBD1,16,CASSRRTGIGDQPQHF,TGTGCCAGCAGCCGAAGGACAGGGATCGGCGATCAGCCCCAGCATTTT
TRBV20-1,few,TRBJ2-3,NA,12,CSATIGSDTQYF,TGCAGTGCGACCATTGGGAGCGATACGCAGTATTTT
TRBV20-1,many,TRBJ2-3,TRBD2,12,CSASGRADTQYF,TGCAGTGCTAGCGGGAGGGCAGATACGCAGTATTTT
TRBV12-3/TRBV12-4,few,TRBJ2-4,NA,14,CASSLLGRGNIQYF,TGTGCCAGCAGTTTATTGGGCAGGGGAAACATTCAGTACTTC
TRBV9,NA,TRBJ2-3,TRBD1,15,CASSGRDRVPDTQYF,TGTGCCAGCAGCGGCCGGGACAGGGTTCCAGATACGCAGTATTTT
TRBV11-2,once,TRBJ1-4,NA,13,CASSPHRAAKLFF,TGTGCCAGCAGCCCCCACAGGGCAGCAAAACTGTTTTTT
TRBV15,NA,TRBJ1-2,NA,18,CATSSLPHYGGARYGYTF,TGTGCCACCAGCAGTCTACCCCATTACGGGGGGGCACGGTATGGCTACACCTTC
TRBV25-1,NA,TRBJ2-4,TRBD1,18,CASSEPGQGDIAKNIQYF,TGTGCCAGCAGTGAACCGGGACAGGGGGACATAGCCAAAAACATTCAGTACTTC
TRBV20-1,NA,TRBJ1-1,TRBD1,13,CSAPIQGVTEAFF,TGCAGTGCACCCATACAGGGGGTGACTGAAGCTTTCTTT
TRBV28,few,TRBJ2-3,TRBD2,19,CASSFRGLAGGPRIDTQYF,TGTGCCAGCAGTTTCCGGGGACTAGCGGGAGGGCCGAGGATAGATACGCAGTATTTT
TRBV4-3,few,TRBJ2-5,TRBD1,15,CASSQEGRGQETQYF,TGCGCCAGCAGCCAAGAGGGCAGGGGGCAAGAGACCCAGTACTTC
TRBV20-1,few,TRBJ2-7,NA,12,CSASTDHYEQYF,TGCAGTGCCTCGACCGACCACTACGAGCAGTACTTC
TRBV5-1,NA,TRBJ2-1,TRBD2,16,CASTLLASGGSNEQFF,TGCGCCAGCACCCTGTTGGCTAGCGGGGGGTCGAATGAGCAGTTCTTC
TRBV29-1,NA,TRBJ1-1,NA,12,CSVSHADAEAFF,TGCAGCGTTTCACACGCGGACGCGGAAGCTTTCTTT
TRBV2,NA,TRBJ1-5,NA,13,CASRVGGYQPQHF,TGTGCCAGCAGAGTAGGAGGTTATCAGCCCCAGCATTTT
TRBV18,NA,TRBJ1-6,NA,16,CASSSGAGSYNSPLHF,TGTGCCAGCTCGTCGGGGGCGGGCTCCTATAATTCACCCCTCCACTTT
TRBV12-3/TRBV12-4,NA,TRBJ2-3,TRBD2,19,CASLGRELAGYSSTDTQYF,TGTGCCAGTTTAGGACGAGAACTAGCGGGGTACTCTAGCACAGATACGCAGTATTTT
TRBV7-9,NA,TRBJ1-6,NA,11,CASSLLIPLHF,TGTGCCAGCAGCTTACTCATACCCCTCCACTTT
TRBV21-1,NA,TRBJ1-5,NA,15,CASSSAGLSNQPQHF,TGTGCCAGCAGCAGCGCGGGGCTTAGCAATCAGCCCCAGCATTTT
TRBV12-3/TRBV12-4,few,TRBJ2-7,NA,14,CASSFGDNPYEQYF,TGTGCCAGCAGTTTCGGGGACAATCCCTACGAGCAGTACTTC
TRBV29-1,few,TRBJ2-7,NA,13,CSVCPGKDYEQYF,TGCAGCGTTTGTCCGGGGAAGGACTACGAGCAGTACTTC
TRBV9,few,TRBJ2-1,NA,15,CASSVVPGEYNEQFF,TGTGCCAGCAGCGTAGTACCCGGGGAGTACAATGAGCAGTTCTTC
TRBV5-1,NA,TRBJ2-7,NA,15,CASSLDPVASYEQYF,TGCGCCAGCAGCTTGGACCCAGTTGCGTCCTACGAGCAGTACTTC
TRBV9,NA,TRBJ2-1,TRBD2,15,CASSALAGIYNEQFF,TGTGCCAGCAGCGCCCTAGCGGGGATTTACAATGAGCAGTTCTTC
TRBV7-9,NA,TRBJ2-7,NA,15,CASSFHLGGAYEQYF,TGTGCCAGCAGCTTCCACCTCGGCGGGGCCTACGAGCAGTACTTC
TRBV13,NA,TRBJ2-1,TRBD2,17,CASSLGLGGRANNGQFF,TGTGCCAGCAGCTTAGGCCTTGGCGGGAGGGCCAACAATGGGCAGTTCTTC
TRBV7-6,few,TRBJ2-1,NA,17,CASSLKGGGIPYNEQFF,TGTGCCAGCAGCCTCAAAGGGGGCGGGATACCCTACAATGAGCAGTTCTTC
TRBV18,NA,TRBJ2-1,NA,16,CAGSPSGTRSYNEQFF,TGTGCCGGCTCACCATCCGGGACCCGCTCCTACAATGAGCAGTTCTTC
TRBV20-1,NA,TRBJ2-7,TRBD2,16,CSARGLAGGSTKEQYF,TGCAGTGCTAGAGGACTAGCGGGAGGATCTACTAAGGAGCAGTACTTC
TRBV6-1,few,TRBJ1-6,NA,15,CASKGGFAHNSPLHF,TGTGCCAGCAAGGGAGGATTTGCCCATAATTCACCCCTCCACTTT
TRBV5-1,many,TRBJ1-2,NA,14,CASSLAYGQYGYTF,TGCGCCAGCAGCTTGGCCTACGGACAGTATGGCTACACCTTC
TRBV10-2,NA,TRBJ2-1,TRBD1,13,CASSGTGTNEQFF,TGCGCCAGCAGTGGGACAGGGACCAATGAGCAGTTCTTC
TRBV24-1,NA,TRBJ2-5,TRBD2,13,CATRTSGEGTQYF,TGTGCCACCAGGACTAGCGGAGAAGGGACCCAGTACTTC